A single sample gave rise to the 20 T cell receptor beta chains below, sequenced in a study of cytomegalovirus exposure and HLA in healthy donors (TCRdb year 2017). Libraries came from the immunoSEQ multiplex PCR assay. A mixture of 60 forward primers for TCR Vbeta segments and 13 reverse primers for TCR Jbeta segments was used in the multiplex PCR. TCRdb mirrors the immuneACCESS table, restricted to in-frame sequences. Some clones are absent from its copies; in checked studies, under half trace to an unresolved V gene, and the reason for the others is unknown. Present in this sample are 150,000 to 200,000 clones, just over 75% of which were seen just once. 3.7% of the sample is taken by the ten largest. The sequencing sample was made of PBMCs. The receptors shown here come from a woman in her sixties or seventies in good health and CMV-seropositive.

J is TRBJ2-1 and V is TRBV23-1; a weak D match, TRBD2 (5 bases). TRBV23-1 is an ORF for which the function is uncertain. Trimming cost V 6 bases and J 9 bases, with 12 bases left between them. CDR3 length: 12 residues. The CDR3 DNA sequence: TGCGCCAGCAGCGGACTGCGCGGTGAGCAGTTCTTC. Amino acids: CASSGLRGEQFF.

The V and J genes are TRBV4-1 and TRBJ1-4; TRBD1 matches at 8 bases. The ends lost 2 bases at V and 2 bases at J; junction bases unmatched: 7. CDR1 and CDR2 (germline): MGHRA, YSYEKL. The length of the CDR3 is 17 residues. The CDR3 nucleotides read TGCGCCAGCAGCCAATTACAGGGGGGTCGGACTAATGAAAAACTGTTTTTT. Amino acids: CASSQLQGGRTNEKLFF.

CDR3: CATRVYNEQFF. CDR3 sequence (DNA): TGTGCCACCCGGGTATACAATGAGCAGTTCTTC. V gene TRBV19 combines with J gene TRBJ2-1; unclear D gene. The CDR3 runs 11 residues. V shed 10 bases and J shed 4 bases, with 8 bases lying between them. CDR1 is LNHDA, CDR2 SQIVND, per germline (reference sequence).

V usage is TRBV27 and J usage is TRBJ2-7; perhaps TRBD1 as D (5 bases). This CDR3 region has 17 residues. Looked up from germline, CDR1 is MNHEY and CDR2 is SMNVEV (reference sequence). Trimming shortened V by 3 bases and J by 6 bases, and 24 bases separated the two germline ends. The CDR3: CASSFLDGGVRAGEQYF. CDR3 nucleotide sequence: TGTGCCAGCAGTTTCCTAGATGGTGGTGTCAGGGCCGGCGAGCAGTACTTC.

This sequence joins TRBV7-2 and TRBJ2-3; 11 bases align to TRBD2. Trimming removed 1 base from V and 2 bases from J; junction bases left unmatched: 5. Germline V CDR1 and CDR2: SGHTA, FQGNSA. The CDR3 is 17 residues long. In DNA, the CDR3 is TGTGCCAGCAGCTTAGAACGTAGCGGGAGGGCCACAGATACGCAGTATTTT. Amino acid sequence: CASSLERSGRATDTQYF.

The chain carries TRBV7-2 and TRBJ2-7; 7 bases align to TRBD1. V was clipped by 4 bases and J by 5 bases; unmatched bases: 11. From germline, CDR1 is SGHTA and CDR2 FQGNSA. This CDR3 comprises 15 residues. The CDR3 is CASSSRTGFSHEQYF. The CDR3 DNA reads as TGTGCCAGCAGCTCCCGGACAGGATTCTCTCACGAGCAGTACTTC.

This chain joins TRBV27 and TRBJ1-1; tentative D call: TRBD1 (5 bases). The V gene lost 7 bases and the J gene lost 4 bases, with 16 bases spanning the gap. This CDR3 comprises 14 residues. Germline V gene sequence: CDR1 MNHEY, CDR2 SMNVEV (reference sequence). In nucleotides, the CDR3 is TGTGCCAGCACTCCGAACGGGGGGGGCACTGAAGCTTTCTTT. It specifies CASTPNGGGTEAFF.

This sequence joins TRBV21-1 and TRBJ2-5; TRBD1 reflects the table's D call only, with no check against the DNA. TRBV21-1 is designated a pseudogene. This CDR3 contains 16 residues. The CDR3 sequence is CASSTTVTGEQETQYF. CDR3 nucleotide sequence: TGTGCCAGCAGCACCACCGTCACAGGGGAACAAGAGACCCAGTACTTC.

The rearrangement joins TRBV5-4 to TRBJ2-3, with 7 bases that match TRBD2. Germline-derived CDR1 and CDR2 are SGHNT and YYREEE (reference sequence). The CDR3 totals 14 residues. V lost 4 bases and J lost 4; bases outside the gene matches: 6. CDR3 protein: CASSIRTSPDTQYF. The CDR3 nucleotides are TGTGCCAGCAGCATACGGACTAGTCCAGATACGCAGTATTTT.

The gene calls are TRBV29-1 and TRBJ2-1; TRBD1 aligns across 7 bases. V trimming: 6 bases; J trimming: 9 bases; junction bases outside the gene matches: 8. The CDR3 runs to 12 residues. Germline V CDR1 and CDR2: SQVTM, ANQGSEA. In DNA, the CDR3 is TGCAGCGTCGAGAGAGGGGGCTTTGAGCAGTTCTTC. Translation gives CSVERGGFEQFF.

The chain couples TRBV6-5 to TRBJ2-3; TRBD1 aligns across 11 bases. This CDR3 contains 15 residues. With 2 bases clipped from V and 5 bases from J, the junction kept 3 bases outside the gene matches. Germline CDR1 is MNHEY and CDR2 is SVGAGI. CDR3: CASSYDGTGGDTQYF. The CDR3 nucleotides read TGTGCCAGCAGTTACGACGGGACAGGGGGAGATACGCAGTATTTT.

The chain recombines TRBV23-1 with TRBJ1-1, with D perhaps TRBD1 (5 bases). TRBV23-1 is marked as an open reading frame, function uncertain. The length of the CDR3 is 13 residues. V was clipped by 2 bases and J by 6 bases, with 10 bases between them. The CDR3 DNA reads TGCGCCAGCAGTCAACAGGGTGGCGCTGAAGCTTTCTTT. It encodes CASSQQGGAEAFF.

The J gene is TRBJ1-1, the V gene TRBV6-6, with 7 bases lining up with TRBD1. The ends lost 0 bases at V and 10 bases at J; junction bases unmatched: 8. The CDR3 length is 14 residues. The germline V gene encodes CDR1 MNHNY and CDR2 SVGAGI (reference sequence). DNA for the CDR3: TGTGCCAGCAGTTACTCCGGGACAGTTGGGAGAGCTTTCTTT. Encoded protein: CASSYSGTVGRAFF.

The chain couples TRBV2 to TRBJ1-1, with D unresolved. Trimming removed 5 bases from V and 4 bases from J, with 8 bases in between. The CDR3 extends over 12 amino acids. The germline CDR1 and CDR2 sequences are SNHLY and FYNNEI. The CDR3 spells CASSREGTEAFF. CDR3 in DNA: TGTGCCAGCAGTCGGGAGGGCACTGAAGCTTTCTTT.

The chain joins TRBV5-5 to TRBJ1-4; D unresolved. CDR1 SGHKS and CDR2 YYEKEE come from the germline V gene (reference sequence). The CDR3 sequence is 12 residues long. V was trimmed by 2 bases and J by 12 bases, leaving 11 bases between them. The CDR3 sequence: CASSFGREQLFF. The CDR3 region has the DNA TGTGCCAGCAGCTTCGGTCGAGAACAACTGTTTTTT. Based on the CDR3 plus reference TRBV5-5 and TRBJ1-4, the full variable domain is DAGVTQSPTHLIKTRGQQVTLRCSPISGHKSVSWYQQVLGQGPQFIFQYYEKEERGRGNFPDRFSARQFPNYSSELNVNALLLGDSALYLCASSFGREQLFFGSGTQLSVL.

The J gene is TRBJ2-1, the V gene TRBV29-1, with TRBD2 identical over 12 bases. The CDR3 runs 14 residues. Germline assignment: CDR1 SQVTM and CDR2 ANQGSEA. The V and J ends lost 7 bases and 6 bases, in that order; junction bases with no gene match: 7. CDR3 sequence reads: CSALTSGSVNEQFF. Written as DNA, the CDR3 is TGCAGCGCCTTGACTAGCGGGAGTGTCAATGAGCAGTTCTTC.

This sequence joins TRBV4-3 and TRBJ2-2; no reliable D call. The germline V and J ends were trimmed by 4 bases and 4 bases, with 16 bases remaining between them. Germline assignment: CDR1 LGHNA and CDR2 YSLEER. The length of the CDR3 is 16 residues. In DNA form, the CDR3 reads TGCGCCAGCAGCCGGCGGCAACTACTGGGCACCGGGGAGCTGTTTTTT. Its translation is CASSRRQLLGTGELFF.

This rearrangement joins TRBV27 to TRBJ1-2; D remains ambiguous. Germline CDR1 MNHEY, CDR2 SMNVEV (reference sequence). V was trimmed by 5 bases and J by 7 bases, leaving 20 bases between them. CDR3 length equals 15 residues. DNA of the CDR3: TGTGCCAGCAGTCCCTGGACTAGCGGAATCACTGGCTACACCTTC. It is translated as CASSPWTSGITGYTF.

This clone was detected a few times. The chain is built from TRBV7-8 and TRBJ2-3, with TRBD1 identical over 8 bases. V was clipped by 5 bases and J by 4 bases; unmatched bases: 17. Germline V gene data show CDR1 as SGHVS and CDR2 as FQNEAQ. This CDR3 comprises 18 residues. CDR3 DNA: TGTGCCAGCAGCCCGGGACAGGCGACTTATAGTATGGCAGATACGCAGTATTTT. Its translation: CASSPGQATYSMADTQYF.

This clone was observed a few times. V gene TRBV5-1 combines with J gene TRBJ2-4; a possible D gene is TRBD2 (6 bases). Germline CDR1 reads SGHRS; CDR2 reads YFSETQ. CDR3 size: 14 residues. Trimming cost V 4 bases and J 8 bases, with 16 bases left between them. The CDR3 nucleotides read TGCGCCAGCAGCCGTTCGGAGGGACGGGACATTCAGTACTTC. Protein sequence: CASSRSEGRDIQYF.